Shown below are 13 T cell receptor beta chains from a single sample sequenced in a study of technical replicates of blood from several donors. Repertoires were generated with immunoSEQ multiplex PCR, while TCRdb's copy carries only in-frame clones and drops some. The sample carries just over 80,000 clones, approximately 94% recorded once. The sequencing sample was made of T cells isolated from PBMCs. The receptors were gathered from a human donor in good health.

This clone was detected once. The rearrangement links TRBV29-1 to TRBJ2-5, with D possibly matching TRBD1 (5 bases). V lost 4 bases to trimming and J lost 4 bases, with 10 bases between them. Germline V lookup: CDR1 SQVTM, CDR2 ANQGSEA. This CDR3 comprises 12 residues. The CDR3 is CSVGQGTETQYF. The CDR3, as DNA: TGCAGCGTTGGGCAGGGAACAGAGACCCAGTACTTC.

The chain joins TRBV11-2 to TRBJ2-1; TRBD2 aligns across 12 bases. J gave up 6 bases and V 5 bases, and 5 bases lay outside the gene matches. Germline CDR1 and CDR2: SGHAT and FQNNGV. This CDR3 region has 15 residues. The CDR3 reads CASSNLAGGFNEQFF. The CDR3 nucleotides are TGTGCCAGCAGCAATCTAGCGGGAGGGTTCAATGAGCAGTTCTTC.

V is TRBV19 and J is TRBJ1-5; the D is unclear. This CDR3 has 13 residues. Trimming stripped 8 bases from V and 1 base from J, with 9 bases between. Germline assignment: CDR1 LNHDA and CDR2 SQIVND (reference sequence). Written as DNA, the CDR3 is TGTGCCAGTTCCTTAGAGAGCAATCAGCCCCAGCATTTT. The encoded protein is CASSLESNQPQHF.

J is TRBJ2-1 and V is TRBV30; D is undetermined. This CDR3 is 13 amino acids long. Germline V gene data show CDR1 as GTSNPN and CDR2 as SVGIG (reference sequence). The germline V and J ends were trimmed by 2 bases and 8 bases, with 13 bases remaining between them. The CDR3 DNA reads as TGTGCCTGGAGTACTAACTGGATAGATGAGCAGTTCTTC. It codes for CAWSTNWIDEQFF. Looking up the rest from reference TRBV30 and TRBJ2-1 gives the full variable domain: SQTIHQWPATLVQPVGSPLSLECTVEGTSNPNLYWYRQAAGRGLQLLFYSVGIGQISSEVPQNLSASRPQDRQFILSSKKLLLSDSGFYLCAWSTNWIDEQFFGPGTRLTVL.

The chain has TRBV11-3 and TRBJ2-7, with 9 nucleotides matching TRBD1. CDR1 is SGHNT and CDR2 is YENEEA in the germline V gene. Trimming at V came to 5 bases and at J to 2 bases, leaving 4 bases not matched to a gene. CDR3 length: 14 residues. The chain's CDR3 is CASSPGQGTYEQYF. The CDR3 region has the DNA TGTGCCAGCAGCCCGGGACAGGGAACCTACGAGCAGTACTTC.

The chain combines TRBV5-6 with TRBJ2-1; TRBD2 matches 8 bases. This CDR3 has 15 amino acids. Trimming cost V 5 bases and J 2 bases; bases outside gene matches: 6. Germline CDR1 reads SGHDT; CDR2 reads YYEEEE. The CDR3 loop reads CASSLREAAYNEQFF. For the CDR3, the DNA is TGTGCCAGCAGTCTGCGGGAGGCCGCCTACAATGAGCAGTTCTTC.

DNA for the CDR3: TGTGCCAGCAGCCAGAATAACTACGAGCAGTACTTC. This codes for CASSQNNYEQYF. The chain carries TRBV6-5 and TRBJ2-7; D gene ambiguous. V was shortened by 6 bases and J by 3 bases, with 9 bases between the two germline ends. Germline V gives CDR1 MNHEY, CDR2 SVGAGI. The CDR3 has 12 amino acids.

The chain is built from TRBV30 and TRBJ2-3, with D perhaps TRBD2 (6 bases). V lost 5 bases, J lost 6 bases, and 18 bases lay in between. The CDR3 spans 14 residues. Looked up from germline, CDR1 is GTSNPN and CDR2 is SVGIG (reference sequence). This CDR3 is CAWSVTSVLDTQYF. CDR3 nucleotide sequence: TGTGCCTGGTCCGTGACTAGTGTTTTGGATACGCAGTATTTT.

The V and J genes are TRBV13 and TRBJ2-7; no clear D. Trimming cost V 5 bases and J 6 bases, with 8 bases left between them. Germline CDR1 reads PRHDT; CDR2 reads FYEKMQ (reference sequence). The length of the CDR3 is 11 residues. In DNA, the CDR3 is TGTGCCAGCAGCCCCGGTCTCGAGCAGTACTTC. It yields the protein CASSPGLEQYF.

CDR3 amino acids: CASSAGAVPQETQYF. CDR3 nucleotides: TGTGCCAGCAGCGCTGGAGCGGTACCCCAAGAGACCCAGTACTTC. This chain links TRBV9 with TRBJ2-5, with D tentatively TRBD2 (5 bases). The CDR3 length is 15 residues. Germline V CDR1 and CDR2: SGDLS, YYNGEE. Trimming left V 3 bases short and J 1 base short, with 13 bases between.

V is TRBV5-1 and J is TRBJ1-4; D is unresolved. This CDR3 has 13 amino acids. Per the germline V gene, CDR1 is SGHRS and CDR2 is YFSETQ. Between the trimmed V and J ends, which lost 4 bases and 5 bases, there was a span of 9 bases. The CDR3 sequence is CASSPSQNEKLFF. CDR3 bases: TGCGCCAGCAGCCCTAGCCAAAATGAAAAACTGTTTTTT.

The table lists this clone with a count of one. The chain links TRBV7-6 to TRBJ2-3; tentative D call: TRBD1 (6 bases). Germline CDR1 SGHVS, CDR2 FNYEAQ. With 3 bases removed from V and 1 base from J, the gap between germline ends came to 11 bases. There are 15 residues in the CDR3. CDR3 residues: CASSFVGGRTDTQYF. The CDR3, as DNA: TGTGCCAGCAGCTTCGTTGGGGGCCGCACAGATACGCAGTATTTT.

J is TRBJ2-2 and V is TRBV6-1, with D maybe TRBD1 (5 bases). V lost 4 bases and J 3 bases, leaving 12 bases between the germline ends. The CDR3 is 15 amino acids. Per germline, CDR1 MNHNS and CDR2 SASEGT. CDR3 DNA sequence: TGTGCCAGCAGTGGACGAGCAGGGTACACCGGGGAGCTGTTTTTT. Amino acid sequence: CASSGRAGYTGELFF.